These 20 T cell receptor beta chains originate from one sample sequenced in a study of T cells in Graves' hyperthyroidism and ophthalmopathy (dated by TCRdb to 2018 to 2020). The library was produced with multiplex PCR. Sequencing relied on an Illumina HiSeq 2000. Amplification of TCR beta CDR3 regions was carried out from RNA transcripts. A first-round RT-PCR of the TCR CDR3 used the HTBI primer set with the Qiagen OneStep RT-PCR kit. The raw public data were reprocessed by TCRdb itself: fastp quality trimming at Q25, MiXCR clonotype calling, in-frame beta chains only. Rows with one shared CDR3 protein collapse into an entry with the most common genes and DNA. The sample table records hundreds of thousands of distinct CDR3 sequences; 15% to 17% of these occur just once. Roughly 8% of the sample is in the top ten clones. Sequencing was done on a sample of blood. The receptor source for this set is a woman aged 18-29 years with Graves' hyperthyroidism.

This clonotype was seen repeatedly, ten times or more. CDR3 in DNA: TGTGCCAGCAGCGACTATGGACAGTTCTATGGCTACACCTTC. The encoded protein is CASSDYGQFYGYTF. V and J are TRBV6-1 and TRBJ1-2, with a tentative D call TRBD1 (6 bases). V was trimmed by 6 bases and J by 4 bases, leaving 15 bases between them. From germline, CDR1 is MNHNS and CDR2 SASEGT. The CDR3 has 14 amino acids.

This clonotype was counted between two and nine times. This chain connects TRBV7-9 to TRBJ1-4; no definite D call. CDR1 is SEHNR and CDR2 is FQNEAQ in the germline V gene (reference sequence). The V and J ends lost 5 bases and 7 bases respectively, with 14 bases between them. The CDR3 loop spans 14 amino acids. The CDR3: CASSRGRLGEKLFF. The DNA for the CDR3 is TGTGCCAGCAGCCGAGGGCGGTTGGGTGAAAAACTGTTTTTT.

This clonotype was detected many times. The chain uses TRBV11-3 and TRBJ1-2; D ambiguous. CDR1 and CDR2 from the germline V gene are SGHNT and YENEEA. V was pared by 5 bases and J by 4 bases, with 14 bases between. This CDR3 is built from 14 residues. DNA of the CDR3: TGTGCCAGCAGCCCAGGCGAGGCCTTCTATGGCTACACCTTC. Translation gives CASSPGEAFYGYTF.

This clonotype was found many times. In nucleotides, the CDR3 is TGCAGCGTCGACCAATTACTAGGAAATGAGCAGTTCTTC. Translated, it gives CSVDQLLGNEQFF. The chain is built from TRBV29-1 and TRBJ2-1; D is perhaps TRBD2 (5 bases). V was clipped by 6 bases and J by 7 bases, with 16 bases between them. Germline V gene lookup returns CDR1 SQVTM and CDR2 ANQGSEA. The CDR3 extends over 13 amino acids.

This clonotype was observed at least ten times. The chain links TRBV9 to TRBJ2-5, with a possible D match to TRBD2 (6 bases). V was pared by 0 bases and J by 5 bases, with 17 bases between. The CDR3 is made up of 16 amino acids. Germline loops: CDR1 SGDLS, CDR2 YYNGEE. This chain's CDR3 is CASSVDSGGGRETQYF. The CDR3 region has the DNA TGTGCCAGCAGCGTAGATAGTGGGGGAGGCCGGGAGACCCAGTACTTC.

The genes are TRBV19 and TRBJ1-2; D might be TRBD1 (5 bases). Germline-derived CDR1 and CDR2 are LNHDA and SQIVND (reference sequence). This CDR3 comprises 16 residues. V gave up 7 bases and J gave up 4 bases, with 22 bases separating them. The CDR3 region has the DNA TGTGCCAGTACCTTTATGGCGGGGGGGAATTCCTATGGCTACACCTTC. It specifies CASTFMAGGNSYGYTF.

This clonotype showed up many times. The V gene is TRBV5-6, the J gene TRBJ2-1, with 12 bases identical to TRBD2. The CDR3 runs to 17 residues. V gave up 3 bases and J gave up 7 bases; unmatched junction bases: 11. Germline-derived CDR1 and CDR2 are SGHDT and YYEEEE. Here the CDR3 reads CASSSPASGGARNEQFF. The CDR3 coding sequence is TGTGCCAGCAGCTCCCCGGCTAGCGGGGGGGCGAGGAATGAGCAGTTCTTC.

This clonotype has more than one count but fewer than ten. This sequence joins TRBV7-9 and TRBJ1-3; the D is unclear. CDR1 is SEHNR and CDR2 is FQNEAQ in the germline V gene (reference sequence). V lost 7 bases, J lost 0 bases, and 16 bases lay in between. The CDR3 loop spans 16 amino acids. CDR3 nucleotides: TGTGCCAGCACCCGACATCGGACGGTCTCTGGAAACACCATATATTTT. Its translation: CASTRHRTVSGNTIYF.

This clonotype occurred many times. This chain links TRBV5-1 with TRBJ2-2; 7 bases agree with TRBD1. V lost 0 bases, J lost 5 bases, and 4 bases stayed unmatched. The CDR3 length is 15 residues. CDR1 is SGHRS and CDR2 is YFSETQ in the germline V gene. The CDR3 nucleotides read TGCGCCAGCAGCTTGGGGGACAGATTTACCGGGGAGCTGTTTTTT. As protein: CASSLGDRFTGELFF.

At least ten counts were recorded for this clonotype. V gene TRBV10-3 combines with J gene TRBJ1-5, with a possible D match to TRBD1 (5 bases). The CDR3 loop spans 15 amino acids. V was cut by 6 bases and J by 2 bases, with 14 bases left in between. Germline CDR1 reads ENHRY; CDR2 reads SYGVKD. CDR3 DNA: TGTGCCATCAGCCCCCAGGTGGGGGGCAATCAGCCCCAGCATTTT. Translated: CAISPQVGGNQPQHF.

This sequence joins TRBV5-1 and TRBJ1-3; D gene ambiguous. Germline CDR1 SGHRS, CDR2 YFSETQ. The ends were cut back, 1 base at V and 0 bases at J, with 11 bases in the middle. The CDR3 loop spans 16 amino acids. CDR3 in DNA: TGCGCCAGCAGCTTGTATCCGGGCCTCTCTGGAAACACCATATATTTT. Translated: CASSLYPGLSGNTIYF. Filled out from reference TRBV5-1 and TRBJ1-3, the complete variable domain reads KAGVTQTPRYLIKTRGQQVTLSCSPISGHRSVSWYQQTPGQGLQFLFEYFSETQRNKGNFPGRFSGRQFSNSRSEMNVSTLELGDSALYLCASSLYPGLSGNTIYFGEGSWLTVV.

This clonotype has at least ten counts. This chain uses TRBV27 with TRBJ2-6; 13 bases are a match to TRBD2. The CDR3 covers 19 residues. Germline assignment: CDR1 MNHEY and CDR2 SMNVEV (reference sequence). The trim removed 5 bases at V and 2 bases at J, leaving 9 bases unmatched. CDR3 in DNA: TGTGCCAGCAGTGCCTCGGGACTAGCGGGGTCCCCTGGGGCCAACGTCCTGACTTTC. Its translation is CASSASGLAGSPGANVLTF.

The chain recombines TRBV25-1 with TRBJ1-3; D not resolved. V shed 2 bases and J shed 0 bases, with 11 bases lying between them. Germline CDR1 and CDR2: MGHDK and SYGVNS. The CDR3 covers 16 residues. CDR3 in DNA: TGTGCCAGCAGTGAAACGTGGCAGGTCTCTGGAAACACCATATATTTT. Encoded protein: CASSETWQVSGNTIYF.

The chain uses TRBV9 and TRBJ1-1; no clear D gene. Germline V gene lookup returns CDR1 SGDLS and CDR2 YYNGEE. V shed 3 bases and J shed 4 bases, with 19 bases lying between them. This CDR3 spans 16 amino acids. The CDR3 nucleotides read TGTGCCAGCAGCGCATTCAACGTACAAGCATCCACTGAAGCTTTCTTT. Amino acid sequence: CASSAFNVQASTEAFF.

This clonotype came up many times. The V gene is TRBV12-3 or TRBV12-4, the J gene TRBJ1-4; D unresolved. CDR3 length: 16 residues. With 5 bases removed from V and 8 bases from J, the gap between germline ends came to 21 bases. DNA of the CDR3: TGTGCCAGCAGTCCCCATGACCTCATAGGGTACGAAAAACTGTTTTTT. Translation: CASSPHDLIGYEKLFF.

In this sample, this clonotype turned up many times. The chain links TRBV30 to TRBJ1-2, with TRBD1 identical over 8 bases. Germline V gives CDR1 GTSNPN, CDR2 SVGIG (reference sequence). V was clipped by 2 bases and J by 8 bases; unmatched bases: 7. The CDR3 extends over 13 amino acids. Here the CDR3 reads CAWSRDRTAGYTF. The DNA for the CDR3 is TGTGCCTGGAGTCGGGACAGGACGGCCGGCTACACCTTC.

In its sample, this clonotype was seen many times. This chain links TRBV5-6 with TRBJ1-2, with no clear D. Trimming cost V 0 bases and J 8 bases, with 14 bases left between them. CDR1 is SGHDT and CDR2 is YYEEEE in the germline V gene. The CDR3 contains 14 residues. The CDR3 sequence: CASSLEARGGGYTF. The CDR3 coding sequence is TGTGCCAGCAGCTTGGAGGCCCGGGGAGGAGGCTACACCTTC.

This clonotype was detected many times. The rearrangement links TRBV28 to TRBJ1-2; D remains ambiguous. CDR1 MDHEN and CDR2 SYDVKM come from the germline V gene. Trimming took off 3 bases at V and 2 bases at J, with 4 bases between the two ends. This CDR3 spans 12 amino acids. The CDR3 loop is CASSLLNYGYTF. CDR3 DNA: TGTGCCAGCAGTTTGTTAAACTATGGCTACACCTTC.

This clonotype was picked up one time. J is TRBJ1-1 and V is TRBV29-1; D call uncertain. V was pared by 2 bases and J by 4 bases, with 11 bases between. The CDR3 is 13 amino acids. Germline values: CDR1 SQVTM, CDR2 ANQGSEA. CDR3 protein: CSVESGQLTEAFF. The CDR3, as DNA: TGCAGCGTTGAATCAGGTCAGCTCACTGAAGCTTTCTTT. Using reference TRBV29-1 and TRBJ1-1 for the parts outside the CDR3, the full variable domain is SAVISQKPSRDICQRGTSLTIQCQVDSQVTMMFWYRQQPGQSLTLIATANQGSEATYESGFVIDKFPISRPNLTFSTLTVSNMSPEDSSIYLCSVESGQLTEAFFGQGTRLTVV.

Many counts were recorded for this clonotype. The chain combines TRBV12-3 or TRBV12-4 with TRBJ2-7; the D gene is possibly TRBD2 (5 bases). V shed 7 bases and J shed 0 bases, with 13 bases lying between them. The CDR3 consists of 14 residues. The CDR3 reads CASTPSGASYEQYF. CDR3 nucleotides: TGTGCCAGCACCCCCAGCGGTGCCTCCTACGAGCAGTACTTC.